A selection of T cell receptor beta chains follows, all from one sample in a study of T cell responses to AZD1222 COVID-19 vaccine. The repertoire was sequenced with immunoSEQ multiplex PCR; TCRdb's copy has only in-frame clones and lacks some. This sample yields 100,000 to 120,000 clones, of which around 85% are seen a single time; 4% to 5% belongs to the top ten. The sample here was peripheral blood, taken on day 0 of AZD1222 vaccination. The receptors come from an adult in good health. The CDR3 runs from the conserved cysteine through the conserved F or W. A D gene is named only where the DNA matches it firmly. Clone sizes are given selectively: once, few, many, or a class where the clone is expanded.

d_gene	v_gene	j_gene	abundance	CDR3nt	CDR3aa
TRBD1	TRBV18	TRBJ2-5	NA	TGTGCCAGCTCACTTGGACAGGGGATGGGAGAGACCCAGTACTTC	CASSLGQGMGETQYF
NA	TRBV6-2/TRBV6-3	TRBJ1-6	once	TGTGCCAGCAGTTGGGGGGGAGGGGGTTCACCCCTCCACTTT	CASSWGGGGSPLHF
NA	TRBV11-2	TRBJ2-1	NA	TGTGCCAGCAGCTCGAACCGGGCCAAGGGGGATGAGCAGTTCTTC	CASSSNRAKGDEQFF
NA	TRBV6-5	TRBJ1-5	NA	TGTGCCAGCACCCACACTAGCAATCAGCCCCAGCATTTT	CASTHTSNQPQHF
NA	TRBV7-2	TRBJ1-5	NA	TGTGCCAGCAGCTTCAGGGACAATCAGCCCCAGCATTTT	CASSFRDNQPQHF
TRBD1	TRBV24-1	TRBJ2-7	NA	TGTGCCACCAGTGACCGCCCCCGGACAGGGTCCGGCCACGAGCAGTACTTC	CATSDRPRTGSGHEQYF
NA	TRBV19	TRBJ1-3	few	TGTGCCAGTACCAGAGGGGGATCTGGAAACACCATATATTTT	CASTRGGSGNTIYF
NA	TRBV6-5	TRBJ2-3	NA	TGTGCCAGCAGTCTTTCCTACTCAGAGACAGATACGCAGTATTTT	CASSLSYSETDTQYF
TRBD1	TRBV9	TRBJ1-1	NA	TGTGCCAGCAGCCTCAGGGGGGCGAACACTGAAGCTTTCTTT	CASSLRGANTEAFF
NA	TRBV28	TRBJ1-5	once	TGTGCCAGCAGTTTCAGATACGGCAATCAGCCCCAGCATTTT	CASSFRYGNQPQHF
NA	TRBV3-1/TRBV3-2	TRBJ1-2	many	TGTGCCAGCAGCTCCCTCCCAGGGAATCGGGTCCACTATGGCTACACCTTC	CASSSLPGNRVHYGYTF
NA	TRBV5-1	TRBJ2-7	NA	TGCGCCAGCAGCTTGGTTGGAGTCCCCTACGAGCAGTACTTC	CASSLVGVPYEQYF
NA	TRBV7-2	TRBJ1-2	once	TGTGCCAGCAGCCTTAAAAACTATGGCTACACCTTC	CASSLKNYGYTF
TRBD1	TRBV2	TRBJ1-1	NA	TGTGCCAGCAGTGGGACAGGGGTTAACACTGAAGCTTTCTTT	CASSGTGVNTEAFF
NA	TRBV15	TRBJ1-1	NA	TGTGCCACCAGCAGGTCACCGAACACTGAAGCTTTCTTT	CATSRSPNTEAFF
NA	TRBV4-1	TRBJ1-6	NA	TGCGCCAGCAGCCAGGCCGGGGTTTCACCCCTCCACTTT	CASSQAGVSPLHF
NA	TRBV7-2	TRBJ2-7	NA	TGTGCCAGCAGCTTAGACCATGGGCCCTACGAGCAGTACTTC	CASSLDHGPYEQYF
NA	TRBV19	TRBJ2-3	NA	TGTGCCAGTAGCATGATACAGAGCGTCCAAAGCACAGATACGCAGTATTTT	CASSMIQSVQSTDTQYF
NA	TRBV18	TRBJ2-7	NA	TGTGCCAGCTCACCACCGGCGGCCACTAGCTACGAGCAGTACTTC	CASSPPAATSYEQYF
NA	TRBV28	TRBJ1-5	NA	TGTGCCAGCAGTCGCCTATCGGGGGCGTTTGGTCAGCCCCAGCATTTT	CASSRLSGAFGQPQHF
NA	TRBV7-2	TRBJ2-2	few	TGTGCCAGCAGCTTGGAGGGTAGGGTCACCGGGGAGCTGTTTTTT	CASSLEGRVTGELFF
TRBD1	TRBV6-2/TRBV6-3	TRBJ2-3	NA	TGTGCCAGCAGTTACCAGGGACAGGGGTTAAATACGCAGTATTTT	CASSYQGQGLNTQYF
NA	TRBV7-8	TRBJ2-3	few	TGTGCCAGCAGCTTACAGGGGACAGATACGCAGTATTTT	CASSLQGTDTQYF
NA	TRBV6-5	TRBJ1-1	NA	TGTGCCAGCAGTTATGGAGAGGCTAGGGGCACTGAAGCTTTCTTT	CASSYGEARGTEAFF
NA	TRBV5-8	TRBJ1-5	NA	TGTGCCAGCAGCCGCGAGACACTACGCAATCAGCCCCAGCATTTT	CASSRETLRNQPQHF
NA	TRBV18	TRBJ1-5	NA	TGTGCCAGCTCATTACAGGAATCATATAGCAATCAGCCCCAGCATTTT	CASSLQESYSNQPQHF
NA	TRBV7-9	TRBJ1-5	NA	TGTGCCAGCAGCTTATACGGGCAGGGTGGCAATCAGCCCCAGCATTTT	CASSLYGQGGNQPQHF
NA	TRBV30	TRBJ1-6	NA	TGTGCCTGGAATAGGAACCCGGGTTCACCCCTCCACTTT	CAWNRNPGSPLHF
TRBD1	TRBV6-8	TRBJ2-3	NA	TGTGCCAGCAGTTACCTAGGACAGGGGGAGAAGGATACGCAGTATTTT	CASSYLGQGEKDTQYF
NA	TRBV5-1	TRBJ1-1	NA	TGCGCCAGCAGCACCTCCCCATCACCTAACACTGAAGCTTTCTTT	CASSTSPSPNTEAFF
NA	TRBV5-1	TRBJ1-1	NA	TGCGCCAGCAGCTTGGCCGCAGGCGGGGACACTGAAGCTTTCTTT	CASSLAAGGDTEAFF
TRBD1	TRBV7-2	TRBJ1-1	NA	TGTGCCAGCAGCCCAGGTCGGGGGACAGGGAGTGGAGCTTTCTTT	CASSPGRGTGSGAFF
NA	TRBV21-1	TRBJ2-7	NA	TGTGCCGGTGGGGGACGGACGCTTTTTAGGAGCGGGAAGCCCCAGTACTTC	CAGGGRTLFRSGKPQYF
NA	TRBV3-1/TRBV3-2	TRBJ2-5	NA	TGTGCCAGCTGTTTCGGAGGATTTGGCCAAGAGACCCAGTACTTC	CASCFGGFGQETQYF
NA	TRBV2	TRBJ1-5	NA	TGTGCCAGCAGTCTGAGACAGAGCAATCAGCCCCAGCATTTT	CASSLRQSNQPQHF
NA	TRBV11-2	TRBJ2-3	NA	TGTGCCAGCAGCTTAACAGGACACTACACAGATACGCAGTATTTT	CASSLTGHYTDTQYF
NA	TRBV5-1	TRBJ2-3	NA	TGCGCCAGCAGCTCTAAAGATACGCAGTATTTT	CASSSKDTQYF
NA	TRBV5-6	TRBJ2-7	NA	TGTGCCAGCAGCTGGGGCTCGGGGAGGACCTCCTACGAGCAGTACTTC	CASSWGSGRTSYEQYF
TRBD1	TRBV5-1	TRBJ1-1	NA	TGCGCCAGCACCTGGGACAGGGATTGGACTGAAGCTTTCTTT	CASTWDRDWTEAFF
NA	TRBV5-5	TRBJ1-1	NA	TGTGCCAGCAGCTTTAGCGGGGAAACGAACACTGAAGCTTTCTTT	CASSFSGETNTEAFF
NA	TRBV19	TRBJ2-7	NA	TGTGCCAGTAGTATTGGGAGTTGGTACGAGCAGTACTTC	CASSIGSWYEQYF
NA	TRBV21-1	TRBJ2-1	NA	TGTGCCAGCAGCAAAGTACAGACTTCCTACAATGAGCAGTTCTTC	CASSKVQTSYNEQFF
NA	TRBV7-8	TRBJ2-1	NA	TGTGCCAGCAGTCCCAGGGTATCCAACAATGAGCAGTTCTTC	CASSPRVSNNEQFF
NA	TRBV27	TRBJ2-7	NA	TGTGCCAGCAGGGGACATCACTCCTACGAGCAGTACTTC	CASRGHHSYEQYF
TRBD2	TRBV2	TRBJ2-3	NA	TGTGCCAGCAGTGAGGATAGCGGGGCACCTAAGGGAGATACGCAGTATTTT	CASSEDSGAPKGDTQYF
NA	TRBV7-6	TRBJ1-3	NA	TGTGCCAGCAGCTTAGCTGCAGCTAGCTCTGGAAACACCATATATTTT	CASSLAAASSGNTIYF
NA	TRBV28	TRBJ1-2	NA	TGTGCCAGCAGTTTCCTATGGGTGGGGAGTTATGGCTACACCTTC	CASSFLWVGSYGYTF
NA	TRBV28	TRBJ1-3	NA	TGTGCCAGCAGTTCCGTTGGAACCAGAAACACCATATATTTT	CASSSVGTRNTIYF
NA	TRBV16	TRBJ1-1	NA	TGTGCCAGCAGCCGTGCAGACAGGTTGGGGGATGAAGCTTTCTTT	CASSRADRLGDEAFF
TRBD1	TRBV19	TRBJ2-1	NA	TGTGCCAGTACCCCGGACAGGGGAGATTACAATGAGCAGTTCTTC	CASTPDRGDYNEQFF
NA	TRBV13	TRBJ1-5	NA	TGTGCCAGCAGCTTAGGCAATCAGCCCCAGCATTTT	CASSLGNQPQHF
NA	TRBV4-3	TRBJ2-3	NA	TGCGCCAGCAGCCAAGAGGCTCGGAAAACTAGCACAGATGCGCAGTATTTT	CASSQEARKTSTDAQYF
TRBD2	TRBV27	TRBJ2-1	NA	TGTGCCAGCTGGGGACTAGCGGGGGCCATCGATTACAATGAGCAGTTCTTC	CASWGLAGAIDYNEQFF
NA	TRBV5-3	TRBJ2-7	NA	TGTGCCAGAAGCTTGCCAGGGCCCTACGAGCAGTACTTC	CARSLPGPYEQYF
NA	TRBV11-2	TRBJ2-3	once	TGTGCCAGCAGCTTAGGTGAGGGGCGCACAGATACGCAGTATTTT	CASSLGEGRTDTQYF